What follows are 6 T cell receptor beta chains derived from one specimen sequenced in a study of blood T cell repertoires in COVID-19. Method: immunoSEQ multiplex PCR; TCRdb's copy keeps in-frame clones and lacks some. This sample carries roughly 120,000 clones, around 76% of them seen once, and the ten largest clones take 6%. Sequenced input: peripheral blood. The receptor set was obtained from a man older than 75 with COVID-19, enrolled during active disease.

This chain links TRBV28 with TRBJ1-2; tentatively, D is TRBD1 (6 bases). The V end lost 5 bases, the J end lost 8 bases, and 18 bases lay between the germline ends. Germline V gene lookup returns CDR1 MDHEN and CDR2 SYDVKM. The length of the CDR3 is 14 residues. The CDR3 DNA reads as TGTGCCAGCAGTCCCGCTTTGGGGGCTCCGGGCTACACCTTC. Amino acid sequence: CASSPALGAPGYTF.

This sequence joins TRBV6-2 or TRBV6-3 and TRBJ2-1; TRBD2 is a possible D gene (6 bases). There are 15 residues in the CDR3. The V end lost 2 bases, the J end lost 9 bases, and 17 bases lay between the germline ends. Germline loops: CDR1 MNHEY, CDR2 SVGEGT. Written as DNA, the CDR3 is TGTGCCAGCAGTTACGTGGGACTCCTTTATTTTGAGCAGTTCTTC. Protein product: CASSYVGLLYFEQFF.

The V gene is TRBV24-1, the J gene TRBJ2-3, with 10 bases matching TRBD1. The CDR3 loop spans 15 amino acids. With 4 bases clipped from V and 4 bases from J, the junction kept 4 bases outside the gene matches. Germline V CDR1 and CDR2: KGHDR, SFDVKD. The CDR3 is CATSDPGQGADTQYF. CDR3 DNA: TGTGCCACCAGTGACCCCGGACAGGGGGCAGATACGCAGTATTTT.

The rearrangement links TRBV6-1 to TRBJ2-7; TRBD1 agrees at 7 bases. The CDR3 is 16 amino acids. The V segment lost 2 bases and the J segment 0 bases; nucleotides outside the gene matches: 7. Looked up from germline, CDR1 is MNHNS and CDR2 is SASEGT. This CDR3 is CASSERGTAFSYEQYF. The CDR3 coding sequence is TGTGCCAGCAGTGAAAGGGGGACAGCCTTCTCCTACGAGCAGTACTTC.

The chain uses TRBV7-9 and TRBJ2-3; 7 bases line up with TRBD2. With 0 bases clipped from V and 2 bases from J, the junction kept 2 bases outside the gene matches. The germline V gene encodes CDR1 SEHNR and CDR2 FQNEAQ (reference sequence). The CDR3 sequence is 15 residues long. The CDR3 spells CASSLARELTDTQYF. CDR3 nucleotide sequence: TGTGCCAGCAGCTTAGCGCGGGAGCTCACAGATACGCAGTATTTT.

V gene TRBV15 combines with J gene TRBJ2-7, with 9 positions matching TRBD2. The CDR3 has 13 amino acids. Per the germline V gene, CDR1 is LNHNV and CDR2 is YYDKDF (reference sequence). With V trimmed by 7 bases and J by 0 bases, 1 base remained unmatched. The CDR3 region is CATTSGTSYEQYF. The CDR3 region has the DNA TGTGCCACCACTAGCGGGACCTCCTACGAGCAGTACTTC.